Presented here are 28 T cell receptor beta chains from one specimen sequenced in a study of breast tumors, draining lymph nodes, adjacent tissues. Breast cancer patients provided tissue from their axillary draining lymph nodes. TCRdb analysed the multiplex PCR reads with MiXCR anew, one entry per CDR3 protein. The sample contains 200,000 to 300,000 distinct CDR3 sequences, around 30% of which appear only once. The sequenced material came from axillary lymph node tissue. Receptor source: a female donor with breast cancer. Some clones in this sample may be carry-over from other donors' samples.

V is TRBV7-9 and J is TRBJ1-2, with a tentative D call TRBD1 (6 bases). The CDR3 is 13 amino acids. CDR1 SEHNR and CDR2 FQNEAQ come from the germline V gene (reference sequence). Trimming removed 7 bases at V and 8 bases at J, with 17 bases between. Here the CDR3 reads CASTRGGGGGYTF. The DNA for the CDR3 is TGTGCCAGCACGAGAGGGGGGGGTGGCGGCTACACCTTC.

This clonotype was seen at least ten times. The V call is TRBV10-1, the J call TRBJ2-7; D call uncertain. Trimming stripped 2 bases from V and 1 base from J, with 6 bases between. Germline V lookup: CDR1 WNHNN, CDR2 SYGVQD (reference sequence). This CDR3 comprises 13 residues. The CDR3, as DNA: TGCGCCAGCAGTGAGCTCAGATCCTACGAGCAGTACTTC. It codes for CASSELRSYEQYF.

There are a few counts of this clonotype. The rearrangement uses TRBV30 and TRBJ1-6; TRBD1 is a possible D gene (6 bases). The ends were cut back, 2 bases at V and 7 bases at J, with 12 bases in the middle. The CDR3 length is 14 residues. Per the germline V gene, CDR1 is GTSNPN and CDR2 is SVGIG (reference sequence). The CDR3 DNA reads as TGTGCCTGGAGTAGAGGACAGCCAAATTCACCCCTCCACTTT. It is translated as CAWSRGQPNSPLHF.

This chain connects TRBV6-1 to TRBJ2-1, with 13 bases fitting TRBD2. J was trimmed by 5 bases and V by 7 bases; bases with no gene match: 5. From germline, CDR1 is MNHNS and CDR2 SASEGT. This CDR3 is built from 15 residues. CDR3 in amino acids: CASKLAGGLDNEQFF. CDR3 bases: TGTGCCAGCAAACTAGCGGGAGGGTTAGACAATGAGCAGTTCTTC.

This clonotype showed up many times. The chain recombines TRBV12-3 or TRBV12-4 with TRBJ1-2; the match to TRBD1 covers 9 bases. Germline trimming cut 3 bases from V and 7 bases from J; bases unmatched to any gene: 15. The CDR3 runs to 17 residues. The CDR3 sequence: CASSFTTGGFQIRGYTF. CDR3 sequence (DNA): TGTGCCAGCAGTTTTACAACAGGGGGCTTTCAGATTCGTGGCTACACCTTC.

A single count supports this clonotype. The rearrangement links TRBV5-1 to TRBJ2-2; TRBD1 aligns across 8 bases. The CDR3 has 14 residues. With 3 bases clipped from V and 7 bases from J, the junction kept 5 bases outside the gene matches. From germline, CDR1 is SGHRS and CDR2 YFSETQ. CDR3 nucleotides: TGCGCCAGCAGCTCCGAGACAGGGGTCGGGGAGCTGTTTTTT. As protein: CASSSETGVGELFF.

This clonotype was seen at least ten times. For the CDR3, the DNA is TGCGCCAGCAGCTTGGCAGGGGGCGAGAGTTTCGAGCAGTTCTTC. This encodes CASSLAGGESFEQFF. The V and J genes are TRBV5-1 and TRBJ2-1; TRBD1 matches 8 bases. This CDR3 has 15 amino acids. The ends lost 0 bases at V and 10 bases at J; junction bases unmatched: 9. CDR1 and CDR2 (germline): SGHRS, YFSETQ.

This clonotype was counted only a few times. A single base separates this from a much larger clone, so it may be a read error. The genes are TRBV7-8 and TRBJ2-7, with TRBD2 identical over 13 bases. J was trimmed by 2 bases and V by 1 base; bases with no gene match: 5. The CDR3 loop spans 17 amino acids. Germline CDR1 is SGHVS and CDR2 is FQNEAQ. CDR3 region: CASSLGGLAGAPYEQYF. The CDR3 bases are TGTGCCAGCAGCTTAGGCGGACTAGCGGGAGCACCCTACGAGCAGTACTTC.

This clonotype was detected many times. V usage is TRBV6-6 and J usage is TRBJ1-6; 7 nucleotides line up with TRBD1. The length of the CDR3 is 16 residues. CDR1 and CDR2 (germline): MNHNY, SVGAGI (reference sequence). Trimming took 5 bases from V and 7 from J; bases not matched to a gene: 11. CDR3 bases: TGTGCCAGCAGTACGGATAGGGGGCGTGCAAATTCACCCCTCCACTTT. This codes for CASSTDRGRANSPLHF.

This clonotype was counted at least ten times. The rearrangement joins TRBV20-1 to TRBJ2-7; 9 nucleotides align to TRBD1. The germline V gene has CDR1 DFQATT and CDR2 SNEGSKA (reference sequence). After removal of 6 bases from V and 4 bases from J, the junction contained 7 bases not matched to a gene. There are 13 residues in the CDR3. In DNA, the CDR3 is TGCAGTGCCCCGGGACAGGGAGTTTACGAGCAGTACTTC. This sequence encodes CSAPGQGVYEQYF.

This clonotype has a count of ten or more. The chain links TRBV5-4 to TRBJ2-7, with D possibly being TRBD1 (6 bases). Germline-derived CDR1 and CDR2 are SGHNT and YYREEE (reference sequence). Trimming stripped 0 bases from V and 8 bases from J, with 15 bases between. This CDR3 is 14 amino acids long. In DNA form, the CDR3 reads TGTGCCAGCAGCTTGGAAGCAGGGGAAACCAAGCAGTACTTC. Translating it yields CASSLEAGETKQYF.

The chain recombines TRBV25-1 with TRBJ2-1; D not resolved. Per the germline V gene, CDR1 is MGHDK and CDR2 is SYGVNS. The CDR3 contains 12 residues. The V end lost 9 bases, the J end lost 2 bases, and 8 bases lay between the germline ends. The CDR3 DNA follows: TGTGCCAGTCCTGAGGCCTACAATGAGCAGTTCTTC. As protein: CASPEAYNEQFF.

This clonotype has just a few counts. The chain is built from TRBV12-5 and TRBJ1-2, with 8 positions matching TRBD1. V trimming: 3 bases; J trimming: 7 bases; junction bases outside the gene matches: 13. This CDR3 spans 16 amino acids. CDR1 is LGHNT, CDR2 FRNRAP, per germline. The CDR3 region is CASGFVTAGTGFGYTF. CDR3 bases: TGTGCTAGTGGTTTCGTCACCGCCGGGACAGGATTTGGCTACACCTTC. Full variable domain (outside the CDR3, taken from reference TRBV12-5 and TRBJ1-2): DARVTQTPRHKVTEMGQEVTMRCQPILGHNTVFWYRQTMMQGLELLAYFRNRAPLDDSGMPKDRFSAEMPDATLATLKIQPSEPRDSAVYFCASGFVTAGTGFGYTFGSGTRLTVV.

This clonotype showed up just a few times. A much larger clone lies one base from this, so it may be a read error. V is TRBV7-9 and J is TRBJ2-1, with D uncertain. This CDR3 region has 15 residues. CDR1 is SEHNR and CDR2 is FQNEAQ in the germline V gene (reference sequence). Here the CDR3 DNA reads TGTGCCAGCAGCTTAATCCCTGGCGCATACAATGAGCAGCTCTTC. Translation gives CASSLIPGAYNEQLF.

The table lists this clonotype with many counts. The chain uses TRBV20-1 and TRBJ2-5, with D perhaps TRBD2 (5 bases). This CDR3 region has 13 residues. Germline V CDR1 and CDR2: DFQATT, SNEGSKA (reference sequence). Trimming took 6 bases from V and 5 from J, leaving 16 bases between them. The DNA for the CDR3 is TGCAGTGCCACCGGGCCCCGAGGGGAGACCCAGTACTTC. Translating gives CSATGPRGETQYF.

This clonotype occurred once. V gene TRBV4-1 combines with J gene TRBJ2-1, with TRBD1 identical over 11 bases. V dropped 1 base and J dropped 8; count of bases not matched to a gene: 1. This CDR3 region has 14 residues. Germline CDR1 is MGHRA and CDR2 is YSYEKL. CDR3 nucleotide sequence: TGCGCCAGCAGCCAAGGGGACAGGGGGGATGAGCAGTTCTTC. It yields the protein CASSQGDRGDEQFF.

Of note for this clonotype: A read error is possible here, since a much larger clone lies one base away. The CDR3 DNA follows: TGTGCCAGCAGTTGCCGGATCGCGGGAGGGGGTGTTGAGCAGTTCTTC. Its translation is CASSCRIAGGGVEQFF. V gene TRBV6-6 combines with J gene TRBJ2-1, with 9 bases identical to TRBD2. This CDR3 has 16 amino acids. Germline CDR1 reads MNHNY; CDR2 reads SVGAGI (reference sequence). V lost 4 bases and J lost 9; bases outside the gene matches: 13.

This clonotype was recorded many times. The junction differs from germline at one of its ends, possibly a read error. For the CDR3, the DNA is TGTGCCAGCAGCTTAATCCGGGACAGGGTAAACTTC. Its translation is CASSLIRDRVNF. The chain couples TRBV7-8 to TRBJ2-5, with TRBD1 identical over 9 bases. The CDR3 contains 12 residues. Per the germline V gene, CDR1 is SGHVS and CDR2 is FQNEAQ. Variable domain in full (rest from reference TRBV7-8 and TRBJ2-5): GAGVSQSPRYKVAKRGQDVALRCDPISGHVSLFWYQQALGQGPEFLTYFQNEAQLDKSGLPSDRFFAERPEGSVSTLKIQRTQQEDSAVYLCASSLIRDRVNFGPGTRLLVL.

For this clonotype: A much larger clonotype is one base distant, so this may be a read error. V and J are TRBV19 and TRBJ2-1, with a possible D match to TRBD2 (5 bases). The CDR3 consists of 13 residues. Germline V gives CDR1 LNHDA, CDR2 SQIVND (reference sequence). The CDR3 sequence: CASSILAGNERFF. CDR3 sequence (DNA): TGTGCCAGTAGTATCCTAGCCGGGAATGAGCGGTTCTTC. The full variable domain, its missing parts supplied by reference TRBV19 and TRBJ2-1, is DGGITQSPKYLFRKEGQNVTLSCEQNLNHDAMYWYRQDPGQGLRLIYYSQIVNDFQKGDIAEGYSVSREKKESFPLTVTSAQKNPTAFYLCASSILAGNERFFGPGTRLTVL.

This clonotype was recorded at least ten times. This chain uses TRBV10-3 with TRBJ2-5; TRBD1 is a possible D gene (6 bases). The CDR3 totals 13 residues. With 10 bases removed from V and 2 bases from J, the gap between germline ends came to 14 bases. CDR1 is ENHRY and CDR2 is SYGVKD in the germline V gene. CDR3: CATRGGGQETQYF. CDR3 sequence (DNA): TGTGCCACCCGAGGGGGTGGGCAAGAGACCCAGTACTTC.

This clonotype was detected only a few times. The V and J genes are TRBV6-1 and TRBJ2-2, with TRBD1 matching 7 bases. Unmatched junction bases numbered 3, after V lost 8 bases and J lost 0 bases. This CDR3 contains 14 residues. CDR1 MNHNS and CDR2 SASEGT come from the germline V gene. CDR3 in DNA: TGTGCCAGCGGGACAGACGCGAACACCGGGGAGCTGTTTTTT. Its protein is CASGTDANTGELFF.

This clonotype was found many times. This chain connects TRBV9 to TRBJ2-5, with D possibly TRBD2 on 8 matching bases. The ends were cut back, 0 bases at V and 5 bases at J, with 14 bases in the middle. CDR3 length: 15 residues. Germline V gives CDR1 SGDLS, CDR2 YYNGEE. The CDR3 DNA sequence: TGTGCCAGCAGCGTAGCGGGAGGGGGCGGTGAGACCCAGTACTTC. Protein product: CASSVAGGGGETQYF.

The V gene is TRBV6-2 or TRBV6-3, the J gene TRBJ1-2; possibly TRBD1 for D (6 bases). There are 12 residues in the CDR3. From germline, CDR1 is MNHEY and CDR2 SVGEGT. V gave up 5 bases and J gave up 7 bases, with 11 bases separating them. The CDR3 loop is CASSPYRVGYTF. The CDR3 DNA follows: TGTGCCAGCAGTCCCTACAGGGTTGGCTACACCTTC.

This chain joins TRBV3-1 and TRBJ2-2; a possible D gene is TRBD2 (5 bases). Looked up from germline, CDR1 is LGHDT and CDR2 is YNNKEL (reference sequence). V dropped 1 base and J dropped 7 bases, with 10 bases sitting between them. The CDR3 is 14 amino acids. The DNA of the CDR3 is TGTGCCAGCAGCCAAGTGGGAGCGGTCGGGGAGCTGTTTTTT. Residues: CASSQVGAVGELFF.

This clonotype came up many times. The chain combines TRBV10-2 with TRBJ2-1; 8 bases align to TRBD2. The V gene's germline CDR1 is WSHSY and CDR2 SAAADI. The V and J ends lost 2 bases and 3 bases, in that order; junction bases with no gene match: 3. CDR3 length: 15 residues. The CDR3 reads CASSEPGTSYNEQFF. The CDR3 nucleotides are TGCGCCAGCAGTGAGCCCGGGACTAGCTACAATGAGCAGTTCTTC.

In the case of this clonotype: The junction shows a germline mismatch at one end, possibly a read error. This chain joins TRBV7-2 and TRBJ1-2; TRBD1 is a possible D gene (6 bases). The CDR3 runs to 15 residues. Germline V lookup: CDR1 SGHTA, CDR2 FQGNSA. The CDR3 protein is CASSTLGGGANGYPF. The CDR3 DNA is TGTGCCAGCAGCACCCTAGGTGGGGGCGCAAATGGCTACCCCTTC.

This clonotype was counted ten times or more. The chain combines TRBV12-3 or TRBV12-4 with TRBJ2-1; 10 nucleotides match TRBD1. Trimming cost V 6 bases and J 6 bases; bases outside gene matches: 8. The CDR3 consists of 15 residues. The CDR3 spells CASSPPGQGSNEQFF. CDR3 sequence (DNA): TGTGCCAGCAGCCCCCCGGGACAGGGGAGCAATGAGCAGTTCTTC.

This clonotype was seen a few times. The chain recombines TRBV2 with TRBJ1-2; D is perhaps TRBD1 (5 bases). This CDR3 contains 15 residues. Deletions cut 4 bases from V and 4 bases from J, with 16 bases between. Germline values: CDR1 SNHLY, CDR2 FYNNEI. The CDR3: CASSARVGARYGYTF. The CDR3 DNA is TGTGCCAGCAGTGCTAGAGTTGGGGCCCGCTATGGCTACACCTTC.